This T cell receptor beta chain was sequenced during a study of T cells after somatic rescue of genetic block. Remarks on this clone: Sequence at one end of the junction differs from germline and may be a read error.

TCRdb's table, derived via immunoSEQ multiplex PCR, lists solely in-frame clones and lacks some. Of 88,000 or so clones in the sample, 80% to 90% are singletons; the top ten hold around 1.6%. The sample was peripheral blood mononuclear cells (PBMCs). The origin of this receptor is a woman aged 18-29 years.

The CDR3: CAWTRGLGNTEELFF. The CDR3 DNA reads TGTGCCTGGACCCGGGGACTAGGGAACACCGAGGAGCTGTTTTTT. This chain links TRBV30 with TRBJ2-2; 8 nucleotides align to TRBD2. The CDR3 loop spans 15 amino acids. From germline, CDR1 is GTSNPN and CDR2 SVGIG (reference sequence).